Each of the 20 T cell receptor beta chains below was sequenced from the same sample in a study of graft-versus-host responses after intestinal transplantation. TCRdb's table, derived via immunoSEQ multiplex PCR, lists solely in-frame clones and lacks some. The table records 35,000 to 45,000 clones, around 94% of them present only once. Sequenced here: PBMCs, sampled 16 days after intestinal transplant. These receptors originate from a human patient who received an intestinal transplant, so some T cells may come from the graft donor.

The V and J genes are TRBV7-8 and TRBJ1-1, with D unclear. The germline V gene has CDR1 SGHVS and CDR2 FQNEAQ. The CDR3 contains 17 residues. Trimming removed 6 bases from V and 2 bases from J, with 22 bases in between. In DNA form, the CDR3 reads TGTGCCAGCAGAGGCCCCCACGGTCTGGCCCGTAACACTGAAGCTTTCTTT. Translation gives CASRGPHGLARNTEAFF.

This clone was recorded once. CDR3 DNA: TGTGCCAGCTCAGCTGAAACCCACTACGAGCAGTACTTC. Translating gives CASSAETHYEQYF. The genes are TRBV18 and TRBJ2-5; D is ambiguous. The DNA end is more similar to TRBJ2-7, so the J call may be wrong. The CDR3 is 13 amino acids. The germline gives CDR1 KGHSH, CDR2 LQKENI.

The rearrangement links TRBV19 to TRBJ2-3; TRBD2 agrees at 13 bases. J was trimmed by 0 bases and V by 4 bases; bases with no gene match: 13. The germline CDR1 and CDR2 sequences are LNHDA and SQIVND (reference sequence). This CDR3 spans 20 amino acids. Here the CDR3 DNA reads TGTGCCAGTAGTAACGGACTAGCGGGAGTGTGGGCTACTAGCACAGATACGCAGTATTTT. Residues: CASSNGLAGVWATSTDTQYF.

The chain joins TRBV2 to TRBJ1-1, with D perhaps TRBD1 (6 bases). Germline-derived CDR1 and CDR2 are SNHLY and FYNNEI. The CDR3 is made up of 13 amino acids. The V end lost 2 bases, the J end lost 7 bases, and 11 bases lay between the germline ends. CDR3 sequence (DNA): TGTGCCAGCAGTGAATCGACAGGCGATGAAGCTTTCTTT. This gives the protein CASSESTGDEAFF.

This clone appeared a few times. CDR3 in DNA: TGTGCCAGCAGTTTAGTGGGAGCGGGCTTCTTC. This encodes CASSLVGAGFF. The genes are TRBV28 and TRBJ2-1; D is possibly TRBD2 (6 bases). Trimming took 2 bases from V and 16 from J, leaving 12 bases between them. The V gene's germline CDR1 is MDHEN and CDR2 SYDVKM. This CDR3 is 11 amino acids long.

CDR3 loop: CASRGRGVPRTIEKLFF. CDR3 in DNA: TGTGCCAGTAGGGGACGGGGGGTGCCACGGACGATCGAAAAACTGTTTTTT. This sequence joins TRBV19 and TRBJ1-4; perhaps TRBD1 as D (5 bases). This CDR3 is 17 amino acids long. The germline CDR1 and CDR2 sequences are LNHDA and SQIVND (reference sequence). Trimming stripped 6 bases from V and 8 bases from J, with 25 bases between.

The J gene is TRBJ1-2, the V gene TRBV4-1; 8 nucleotides line up with TRBD1. CDR1 is MGHRA and CDR2 is YSYEKL in the germline V gene. With V trimmed by 3 bases and J by 0 bases, 3 bases remained unmatched. The length of the CDR3 is 15 residues. Written as DNA, the CDR3 is TGCGCCAGCAGCCATCACAGGGGGGCTAACTATGGCTACACCTTC. Translating gives CASSHHRGANYGYTF.

The genes are TRBV5-1 and TRBJ1-1; D is unresolved. The V gene lost 0 bases and the J gene lost 0 bases, with 3 bases spanning the gap. Germline values: CDR1 SGHRS, CDR2 YFSETQ. The length of the CDR3 is 13 residues. Here the CDR3 reads CASSLAVNTEAFF. The DNA of the CDR3 is TGCGCCAGCAGCTTGGCGGTGAACACTGAAGCTTTCTTT.

The V and J genes are TRBV7-9 and TRBJ2-1, with D perhaps TRBD2 (6 bases). Germline assignment: CDR1 SEHNR and CDR2 FQNEAQ (reference sequence). V dropped 11 bases and J dropped 7 bases, with 21 bases sitting between them. The CDR3 length is 14 residues. CDR3 DNA: TGTGCCGGGCGCTGGGCTAGCGATCCGAATGAGCAGTTCTTC. This gives the protein CAGRWASDPNEQFF.

The chain links TRBV6-5 to TRBJ2-1; possibly TRBD2 for D (6 bases). V lost 6 bases to trimming and J lost 5 bases, with 17 bases between them. This CDR3 spans 15 amino acids. The germline CDR1 and CDR2 sequences are MNHEY and SVGAGI. CDR3 residues: CASSPLGGINNEQFF. DNA of the CDR3: TGTGCCAGCAGCCCTCTCGGCGGGATCAACAATGAGCAGTTCTTC.

The chain recombines TRBV7-9 with TRBJ1-5; 11 positions agree with TRBD1. The CDR3 runs to 16 residues. CDR1 and CDR2 (germline): SEHNR, FQNEAQ (reference sequence). Trimming removed 4 bases from V and 10 bases from J; junction bases left unmatched: 12. The CDR3 coding sequence is TGTGCCAGCAGCTCCTCTGGGGGACAGGGGGGTACCCCCCAGCATTTT. This codes for CASSSSGGQGGTPQHF.

This chain links TRBV4-1 with TRBJ2-7, with a possible D match to TRBD2 (6 bases). The CDR3 totals 15 residues. Looked up from germline, CDR1 is MGHRA and CDR2 is YSYEKL. V was pared by 2 bases and J by 5 bases, with 16 bases between. This CDR3 reads CASSQLRRREDEQYF. CDR3 nucleotides: TGCGCCAGCAGCCAACTTCGGCGCAGGGAGGACGAGCAGTACTTC.

The rearrangement joins TRBV28 to TRBJ2-7; D is unresolved. With 2 bases removed from V and 7 bases from J, the gap between germline ends came to 18 bases. CDR3 size: 15 residues. Germline V CDR1 and CDR2: MDHEN, SYDVKM. The CDR3 reads CASSLRAAALQEQYF. In nucleotides, the CDR3 is TGTGCCAGCAGTTTACGCGCGGCAGCTCTTCAAGAGCAGTACTTC.

This chain connects TRBV28 to TRBJ1-2; D not resolved. CDR1 and CDR2 from the germline V gene are MDHEN and SYDVKM. The V end was cut by 5 bases, the J end by 2 bases, with 9 bases between. The CDR3 extends over 13 amino acids. The CDR3 loop is CASSLDGNYGYTF. DNA for the CDR3: TGTGCCAGCAGTCTGGACGGGAACTATGGCTACACCTTC.

This chain connects TRBV7-2 to TRBJ2-1; a weak D match, TRBD1 (6 bases). V lost 5 bases and J lost 4, with 12 bases in between. Germline loops: CDR1 SGHTA, CDR2 FQGNSA. There are 14 residues in the CDR3. As DNA, the CDR3 is TGTGCCAGCAGCACCCGGGACAAGTACAATGAGCAGTTCTTC. It encodes CASSTRDKYNEQFF.

The chain recombines TRBV7-3 with TRBJ2-7; D is unclear. Trimming left V 0 bases short and J 5 bases short, with 8 bases between. Germline lookup yields CDR1 SGHTA and CDR2 FQGTGA. This CDR3 region has 13 residues. The CDR3 is CASSLTGNHEQYF. The DNA for the CDR3 is TGTGCCAGCAGCTTAACAGGAAACCACGAGCAGTACTTC.

The chain uses TRBV28 and TRBJ2-7; 7 bases are a match to TRBD1. Germline CDR1 and CDR2: MDHEN and SYDVKM. CDR3 size: 14 residues. V dropped 3 bases and J dropped 5; count of bases not matched to a gene: 7. The CDR3 loop is CASSFPNRGDEQYF. DNA of the CDR3: TGTGCCAGCAGTTTCCCAAACAGGGGCGACGAGCAGTACTTC. The variable domain in full, completed from reference TRBV28 and TRBJ2-7, reads DVKVTQSSRYLVKRTGEKVFLECVQDMDHENMFWYRQDPGLGLRLIYFSYDVKMKEKGDIPEGYSVSREKKERFSLILESASTNQTSMYLCASSFPNRGDEQYFGPGTRLTVT.

V is TRBV6-5 and J is TRBJ2-1, with D possibly being TRBD2 (6 bases). Germline V gene data show CDR1 as MNHEY and CDR2 as SVGAGI. Trimming pared 4 bases from V and 2 bases from J, leaving 15 bases between. The CDR3 is made up of 16 amino acids. The CDR3 loop is CASSSVGTDAYNEQFF. CDR3 coding DNA: TGTGCCAGCAGTTCCGTCGGGACTGATGCCTACAATGAGCAGTTCTTC.

The chain combines TRBV27 with TRBJ2-5; D is undetermined. CDR1 MNHEY and CDR2 SMNVEV come from the germline V gene (reference sequence). V was shortened by 10 bases and J by 1 base, with 1 base between the two germline ends. There are 9 residues in the CDR3. CDR3 sequence: CAIQETQYF. CDR3 DNA sequence: TGTGCCATCCAAGAGACCCAGTACTTC.

This chain connects TRBV27 to TRBJ2-1; D gene uncertain. The V and J ends lost 1 base and 7 bases respectively, with 35 bases between them. Germline V gene data show CDR1 as MNHEY and CDR2 as SMNVEV (reference sequence). The CDR3 is 22 amino acids. CDR3 protein: CASSLWIPSLKIDSRRSNEQFF. The CDR3 region has the DNA TGTGCCAGCAGTTTATGGATCCCATCTCTAAAGATCGACTCAAGGAGATCTAATGAGCAGTTCTTC.